Each of the 6 T cell receptor beta chains below was sequenced from the same sample in a study of T cells after posttransplantation cyclophosphamide. The method was immunoSEQ multiplex PCR; TCRdb's version includes in-frame clones alone and lacks a portion of them. The sample has over 25,000 clones, none seen only once. Sample: PBMCs. The receptors were gathered from a woman aged 25 to 39 in good health and a related stem cell transplant donor.

The J gene is TRBJ1-2, the V gene TRBV29-1; the D is unclear. CDR3 length: 13 amino acids. CDR1 is SQVTM, CDR2 ANQGSEA, per germline. Trimming cost V 3 bases and J 5 bases, with 13 bases left between them. The DNA of the CDR3 is TGCAGCGTTGACTCTGGCCAGTCATATGGCTACACCTTC. It translates to CSVDSGQSYGYTF.

This clone was detected many times. J is TRBJ1-1 and V is TRBV10-3; a weak D match, TRBD1 (6 bases). The V end lost 5 bases, the J end lost 5 bases, and 18 bases lay between the germline ends. The CDR3 is 15 residues long. CDR1 and CDR2 from the germline V gene are ENHRY and SYGVKD. CDR3 bases: TGTGCCATCAGTTCTTCGACACAGGGAGGTACTGAAGCTTTCTTT. Amino acids: CAISSSTQGGTEAFF.

The rearrangement uses TRBV30 and TRBJ2-5; 7 nucleotides agree with TRBD2. From germline, CDR1 is GTSNPN and CDR2 SVGIG (reference sequence). The J segment lost 3 bases and the V segment lost 4 bases, leaving 8 bases of the junction unmatched. The CDR3 extends over 14 amino acids. The CDR3 nucleotides read TGTGCCTGGAATCGGGGCGGGGGAGAAGAGACCCAGTACTTC. The encoded protein is CAWNRGGGEETQYF.

This clone was counted a few times. The chain joins TRBV7-6 to TRBJ2-5; D unresolved. V was clipped by 5 bases and J by 2 bases, with 3 bases between them. The CDR3 spans 11 residues. Per the germline V gene, CDR1 is SGHVS and CDR2 is FNYEAQ. CDR3 bases: TGTGCCAGCAGCCATCAAGAGACCCAGTACTTC. The encoded protein is CASSHQETQYF.

This clone was seen many times. The chain is built from TRBV6-2 or TRBV6-3 and TRBJ1-1; weak D call: TRBD1 (5 bases). Trimming cost V 6 bases and J 4 bases, with 12 bases left between them. Germline CDR1 and CDR2: MNHEY and SVGEGT. This CDR3 has 13 amino acids. CDR3 coding DNA: TGTGCCAGCAGCCAACAGGAGTCCACTGAAGCTTTCTTT. As protein: CASSQQESTEAFF.

CDR3 nucleotides: TGTGCCGGGGGGGCTGGGGGGTCGCAGTATTTT. It encodes CAGGAGGSQYF. V is TRBV6-2 or TRBV6-3 and J is TRBJ2-3, with D possibly matching TRBD2 (7 bases). From germline, CDR1 is MNHEY and CDR2 SVGEGT. The germline V and J ends were trimmed by 11 bases and 10 bases, with 16 bases remaining between them. The CDR3 totals 11 residues.